This T cell receptor (beta chain) was documented in a study of blood T cell repertoires in COVID-19. Background on the study: Sites in the United States, Italy and Spain provided acute and convalescent COVID-19 samples.

Original methodology: Reference gene primer amplification gave nucleated cell count estimates. Profiled with immunoSEQ multiplex PCR; TCRdb holds only in-frame clones, not every one. V, J and clone size derive from that table, while D and trimming were established from the DNA sequence. The repertoire holds roughly 370,000 clones, approximately 87% seen once, with roughly 9.4% in the top ten. V was pared by 2 bases and J by 2 bases, with 5 bases of the junction left unmatched. This CDR3 spans 15 amino acids. The germline CDR1 and CDR2 sequences are KGHSH and LQKENI. Those who participated ranged in age from roughly 18 to 100 years and resided in under 25 US areas.

Sequencing used PBMCs or T cells enriched from blood (not recorded which). The chain links TRBV18 to TRBJ2-7; 8 bases fit TRBD1. The TCR comes from a woman aged 50 to 60 who had recovered from COVID-19. The CDR3 sequence: CASSPSRDRTYEQYF. DNA for the CDR3: TGTGCCAGCTCACCATCCCGGGACAGGACCTACGAGCAGTACTTC.